Sequencing of this T cell receptor (beta chain) was carried out in a study of blood T cell repertoires in COVID-19 (dated by TCRdb to the early 2020s). As for the study more broadly: The collaborator samples originated in the United States, Italy and Spain and spanned the acute and convalescent phases of COVID-19. Nearly every sample came with metadata listing a de-identified subject ID, COVID-19 status, age in years and sex. The prospective study material was composed of cDNA or gDNA derived from T cells, B-cell-depleted T cells, or PBMCs. Subjects who had been exposed to COVID-19, were actively infected with it, or had recovered from it provided the deeply sampled blood TCRbeta repertoires that made up the dataset. The repertoires were released in a freely available public database meant as a resource for research on the immune response to SARS-CoV-2. The samples were drawn from the first 160 participants of the ongoing ImmuneRACE study and from roughly 1,300 subjects provided by 6 global collaborators. Where available, HLA class I and class II types were obtained from metadata supplied by the sample provider rather than from assay-based typing. The paper as a whole reports these results and caveats: How much clinical and demographic metadata was included differed by source and by participant, and the metadata was provided uncurated.

Each collaborating institution followed its own protocols to collect whole blood in K2EDTA tubes. Collaborator samples were shipped for TCRbeta analysis as frozen whole blood, isolated PBMCs, or DNA extracted from either sample type. Points on this clone: Its cognate antigen has yet to be identified. No qualities accompany the bases; no much larger clone lies one base away.

The immunoSEQ Assay, a bias-controlled multiplex PCR, was used to amplify TCRbeta CDR3 regions from genomic DNA. From the authors' description of their analysis: The number of nucleated cells in each sample was estimated from the amplification of reference gene primers within the assay. Sequence reads were collapsed and filtered to measure the absolute abundance of every unique TCRbeta CDR3 rearrangement. For each sample, productive Simpson clonality was calculated by taking the square root of Simpson's diversity index across productive rearrangements. This is the immuneACCESS table as TCRdb keeps it, with only in-frame sequences that have V and J called. A part of the clones is gone; compared with another copy, unresolved V genes explain less than half, and the rest is unexplained. V and J calls and clone size come straight from that table; D and trimming were deduced from the DNA. This sample lists about 270,000 clones; around 86% were detected once. The ten largest clones represent about an eighth of the sample.

A distance of 24 bases separates the germline ends of V and J, which lose 4 bases and 2 bases respectively. From the cysteine through the phenylalanine, the CDR3 covers 19 amino acids. The sequence is cut down to CDR3 DNA, 57 bases in frame from base 1. The germline V gene gives CDR1 as LGHNA and CDR2 as YNFKEQ. The sequence was collected from a human donor in a cohort sampled during active COVID-19. Sequenced: peripheral blood. The chain is assembled from TRBV4-2 and TRBJ2-1; the D segment could be TRBD2, given 7 matching bases. The nucleotide sequence is given as TGTGCCAGCAGCCGGCGGGGGCTAGCGGAAAGGAAGACCTACAATGAGCAGTTCTTC. This yields the protein CASSRRGLAERKTYNEQFF.